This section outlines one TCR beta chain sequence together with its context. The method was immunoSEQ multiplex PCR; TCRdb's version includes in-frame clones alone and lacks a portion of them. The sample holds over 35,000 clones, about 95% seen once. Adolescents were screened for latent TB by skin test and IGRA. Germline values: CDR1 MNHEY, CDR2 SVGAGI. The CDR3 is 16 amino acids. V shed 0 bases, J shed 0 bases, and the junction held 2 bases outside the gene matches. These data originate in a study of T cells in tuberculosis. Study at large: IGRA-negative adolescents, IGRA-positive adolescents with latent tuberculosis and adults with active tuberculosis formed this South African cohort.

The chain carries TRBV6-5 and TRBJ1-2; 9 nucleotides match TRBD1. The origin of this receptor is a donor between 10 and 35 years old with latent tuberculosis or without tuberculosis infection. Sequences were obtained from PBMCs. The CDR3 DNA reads TGTGCCAGCAGTTACTCGACAGGGGGTACTAACTATGGCTACACCTTC. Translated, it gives CASSYSTGGTNYGYTF.